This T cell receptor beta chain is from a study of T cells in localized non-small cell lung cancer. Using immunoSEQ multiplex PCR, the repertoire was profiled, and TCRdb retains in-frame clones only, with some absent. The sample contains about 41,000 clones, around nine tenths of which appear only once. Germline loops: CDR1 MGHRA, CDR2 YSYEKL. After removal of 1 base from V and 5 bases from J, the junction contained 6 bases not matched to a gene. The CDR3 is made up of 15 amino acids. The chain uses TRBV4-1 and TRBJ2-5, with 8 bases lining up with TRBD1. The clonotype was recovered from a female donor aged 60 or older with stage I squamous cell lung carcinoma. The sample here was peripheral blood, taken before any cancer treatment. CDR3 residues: CASSQVDRVKETQYF. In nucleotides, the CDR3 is TGCGCCAGCAGCCAAGTGGACAGGGTCAAGGAGACCCAGTACTTC.